This TCR beta chain is drawn from a study of shared clonotypes between healthy human individuals. Germline-derived CDR1 and CDR2 are SGHVS and FNYEAQ. V trimming: 3 bases; J trimming: 5 bases; junction bases outside the gene matches: 3. CDR3 length: 15 residues. Profiled with immunoSEQ multiplex PCR; TCRdb holds only in-frame clones, not every one. In the table there are approximately 460,000 clones, over 60% of which are singletons. This chain joins TRBV7-6 and TRBJ2-5; 13 bases match TRBD2. Sample: PBMCs. The TCR was taken from a woman aged 40 to 55 in good health. Some clones in this sample may be carry-over from other donors' samples. CDR3 bases: TGTGCCAGCAGCTTCCAGGGACTAGCGGGGGAGACCCAGTACTTC. Amino acid sequence: CASSFQGLAGETQYF.